These 9 T cell receptor beta chains originate from one sample sequenced in a study of radiotherapy plus CTLA-4 blockade in lung cancer. This table comes from immunoSEQ multiplex PCR, and its TCRdb copy is limited to in-frame clones, with some not included. Here the sample spans about 49,000 clones, about 88% being singletons. The sequenced sample was peripheral blood, obtained from a patient treated with radiotherapy plus ipilimumab. The receptors originated from a human donor with non-small cell lung cancer whose response to radiotherapy plus ipilimumab could not be evaluated.

This sequence joins TRBV28 and TRBJ2-2; 12 bases are a match to TRBD1. V lost 4 bases to trimming and J lost 3 bases; unmatched junction nucleotides: 24. This CDR3 region has 23 residues. Germline V gene sequence: CDR1 MDHEN, CDR2 SYDVKM. In DNA, the CDR3 is TGTGCCAGCAGTTCAGGGACAGGGGGCCCCTATACCTTCCCCGGGAAACACACCGGGGAGCTGTTTTTT. Translating gives CASSSGTGGPYTFPGKHTGELFF.

This chain links TRBV4-1 with TRBJ2-2; 12 positions agree with TRBD2. The V and J ends lost 4 bases and 5 bases, in that order; junction bases with no gene match: 5. This CDR3 spans 16 amino acids. Germline assignment: CDR1 MGHRA and CDR2 YSYEKL. CDR3 residues: CASSRTGTSGTGELFF. The DNA of the CDR3 is TGCGCCAGCAGCCGAACAGGGACTAGCGGGACCGGGGAGCTGTTTTTT.

This chain uses TRBV4-3 with TRBJ2-5; no clear D. This CDR3 spans 13 amino acids. From germline, CDR1 is LGHNA and CDR2 YSLEER. V was pared by 4 bases and J by 5 bases, with 11 bases between. The CDR3 spells CASSPSVTETQYF. The CDR3 DNA is TGCGCCAGCAGCCCCAGTGTCACGGAGACCCAGTACTTC.

This sequence joins TRBV6-5 and TRBJ2-2; 10 nucleotides match TRBD1. CDR3 length equals 16 residues. Trimming at V came to 4 bases and at J to 3 bases, leaving 5 bases not matched to a gene. Germline V gene sequence: CDR1 MNHEY, CDR2 SVGAGI. CDR3 loop: CASSLGTGVHTGELFF. CDR3 sequence (DNA): TGTGCCAGCAGTTTGGGGACAGGGGTGCACACCGGGGAGCTGTTTTTT.

This clone has a handful of counts. V and J are TRBV5-4 and TRBJ1-2; D unresolved. Germline values: CDR1 SGHNT, CDR2 YYREEE (reference sequence). Trimming shortened V by 4 bases and J by 7 bases, and 20 bases separated the two germline ends. This CDR3 has 15 residues. The chain's CDR3 is CASSLPPGNSFGYTF. The CDR3 DNA sequence: TGTGCCAGCAGCCTACCCCCCGGGAATTCCTTTGGCTACACCTTC. Drawing the rest from reference TRBV5-4 and TRBJ1-2, the complete variable domain is ETGVTQSPTHLIKTRGQQVTLRCSSQSGHNTVSWYQQALGQGPQFIFQYYREEENGRGNFPPRFSGLQFPNYSSELNVNALELDDSALYLCASSLPPGNSFGYTFGSGTRLTVV.

This chain uses TRBV11-2 with TRBJ2-7, with a weak D call TRBD2 (8 bases). The germline gives CDR1 SGHAT, CDR2 FQNNGV. The length of the CDR3 is 16 residues. V lost 5 bases and J lost 2, with 19 bases in between. Written as DNA, the CDR3 is TGTGCCAGCAGCCCCCCCGGGGGGGACAGAACCTACGAGCAGTACTTC. Translation: CASSPPGGDRTYEQYF.

V usage is TRBV6-1 and J usage is TRBJ1-5, with D possibly TRBD1 on 5 matching bases. V lost 4 bases and J 2 bases, leaving 21 bases between the germline ends. The CDR3 is 18 residues long. From germline, CDR1 is MNHNS and CDR2 SASEGT. The CDR3, as DNA: TGTGCCAGCAGTGGCCAGCACTCAGGCCAAGGGGGCAATCAGCCCCAGCATTTT. It yields the protein CASSGQHSGQGGNQPQHF.

The chain recombines TRBV5-1 with TRBJ2-5; TRBD1 agrees at 12 bases. V shed 3 bases and J 3 bases; nucleotides not matched to a gene: 3. CDR1 SGHRS and CDR2 YFSETQ come from the germline V gene. This CDR3 has 15 residues. The CDR3 DNA follows: TGCGCCAGCAGCTCTGGGACAGGGGGCGAAGAGACCCAGTACTTC. Its protein is CASSSGTGGEETQYF.

The chain joins TRBV11-2 to TRBJ2-5; the match to TRBD1 covers 7 bases. This CDR3 contains 15 residues. Germline V gives CDR1 SGHAT, CDR2 FQNNGV. V lost 2 bases to trimming and J lost 5 bases; unmatched junction nucleotides: 8. CDR3: CASSLLDRGLETQYF. CDR3 DNA sequence: TGTGCCAGCAGCTTACTCGATAGGGGGCTGGAGACCCAGTACTTC.